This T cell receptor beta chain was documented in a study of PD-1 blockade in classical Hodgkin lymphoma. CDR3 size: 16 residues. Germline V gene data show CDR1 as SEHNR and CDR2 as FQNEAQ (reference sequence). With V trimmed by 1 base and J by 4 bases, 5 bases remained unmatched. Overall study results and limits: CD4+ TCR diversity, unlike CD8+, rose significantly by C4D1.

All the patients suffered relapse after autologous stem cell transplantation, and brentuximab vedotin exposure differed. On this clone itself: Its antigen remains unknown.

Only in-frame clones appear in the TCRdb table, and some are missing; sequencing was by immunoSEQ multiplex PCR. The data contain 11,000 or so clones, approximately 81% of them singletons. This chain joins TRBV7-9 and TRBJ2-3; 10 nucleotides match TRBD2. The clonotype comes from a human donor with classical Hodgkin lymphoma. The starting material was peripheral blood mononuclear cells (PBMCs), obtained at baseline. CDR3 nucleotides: TGTGCCAGCAGCTTAGGGCTAGCGGGGGTGGCAGATACGCAGTATTTT. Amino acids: CASSLGLAGVADTQYF.